Given below is one T cell receptor beta chain in context. Its antigen is still unknown. This specimen belongs to a study of OX40 agonist ivuxolimab in advanced cancers. Study conclusions and caveats: In the 0.1 to 3.0 mg/kg range, CD4+ and CD8+ blood T cells had expanded clonally by week 6. On average, a greater number of expanded clones characterised CD8+ T cells relative to CD4+. Low levels of normalized T-cell clonal expansion also appeared in some nonresponders. Researchers did not determine the expanded peripheral T cells' antigen specificity.

The length of the CDR3 is 11 residues. V was clipped by 6 bases and J by 5 bases, with 7 bases between them. Germline CDR1 SNHLY, CDR2 FYNNEI. Method: immunoSEQ multiplex PCR; TCRdb's copy keeps in-frame clones and lacks some. The sample includes 60,000 to 75,000 clones, approximately 86% of them seen just once. The material was CD4+ or CD8+ T cells sorted from blood, obtained in a trial of the OX40 agonist ivuxolimab. This rearrangement joins TRBV2 to TRBJ1-2; D unclear. This TCR came from an adult with an advanced solid tumor such as melanoma, head and neck, liver or kidney cancer. CDR3 residues: CASRSPYGYTF. DNA for the CDR3: TGTGCCAGCAGGTCTCCATATGGCTACACCTTC.